These 7 T cell receptor beta chains share one sample of origin, sequenced in a study of T cells in Graves' hyperthyroidism and ophthalmopathy. Researchers amplified the TCR beta CDR3 regions from RNA transcripts. Initially, a first-round RT-PCR of the TCR CDR3 employed the HTBI primer set. Via MiXCR, TCRdb re-called the multiplex PCR reads, giving one row per CDR3 protein. The sample has about 600,000 distinct CDR3 sequences, more than 15% seen once. The sequencing input was blood. All receptors come from a woman aged 40 to 50 with Graves' ophthalmopathy.

This clonotype was counted ten times or more. DNA of the CDR3: TGCAGTGCTATAGGAGGCAATTCACCCCTCCACTTT. Protein product: CSAIGGNSPLHF. The V and J genes are TRBV20-1 and TRBJ1-6; D ambiguous. This CDR3 contains 12 residues. Trimming left V 4 bases short and J 7 bases short, with 8 bases between. Germline loops: CDR1 DFQATT, CDR2 SNEGSKA (reference sequence).

The chain employs TRBV20-1 and TRBJ2-1, with D unresolved. Trimming shortened V by 0 bases and J by 0 bases, and 6 bases separated the two germline ends. Per germline, CDR1 DFQATT and CDR2 SNEGSKA (reference sequence). CDR3 length: 14 amino acids. The CDR3 region is CSARDHSSYNEQFF. CDR3 DNA: TGCAGTGCTAGAGATCACAGCTCCTACAATGAGCAGTTCTTC.

This clonotype was counted many times. The gene calls are TRBV6-1 and TRBJ1-1; possible D gene TRBD1, 5 bases. CDR3 length: 15 residues. Looked up from germline, CDR1 is MNHNS and CDR2 is SASEGT. With 4 bases removed from V and 0 bases from J, the gap between germline ends came to 12 bases. The CDR3 bases are TGTGCCAGCAGTGGTCATGAGGGGCTGAACACTGAAGCTTTCTTT. Residues: CASSGHEGLNTEAFF.

With respect to this clonotype: A much more abundant neighbour one base away suggests this may be a read error. V gene TRBV4-1 combines with J gene TRBJ1-1; perhaps TRBD1 as D (5 bases). The V end lost 3 bases, the J end lost 4 bases, and 18 bases lay between the germline ends. Germline V lookup: CDR1 MGHRA, CDR2 YSYEKL. The CDR3 is 16 residues long. CDR3 protein: CASSHVGSSGRTEAFF. The CDR3 nucleotides read TGCGCCAGCAGCCACGTCGGTTCGTCAGGGCGCACTGAAGCTTTCTTT.

Many counts were recorded for this clonotype. This sequence joins TRBV3-1 and TRBJ1-1; D gene uncertain. V lost 4 bases, J lost 4 bases, and 22 bases lay in between. The CDR3 covers 17 residues. Germline lookup yields CDR1 LGHDT and CDR2 YNNKEL (reference sequence). CDR3 sequence reads: CASSPFLGGLKGTEAFF. In nucleotides, the CDR3 is TGTGCCAGCAGCCCATTCCTAGGAGGACTTAAGGGCACTGAAGCTTTCTTT.

This clonotype was recorded a few times. The genes are TRBV5-8 and TRBJ1-5; 8 bases line up with TRBD1. The CDR3 covers 17 residues. Germline CDR1 SGHTS, CDR2 YDEGEE. V dropped 2 bases and J dropped 0; count of bases not matched to a gene: 7. As DNA, the CDR3 is TGTGCCAGCAGCTTACGGCAGGGGGCTTTTAGCAATCAGCCCCAGCATTTT. This codes for CASSLRQGAFSNQPQHF.

This chain uses TRBV4-1 with TRBJ2-1; TRBD1 matches at 8 bases. V lost 0 bases and J lost 12; bases outside the gene matches: 13. This CDR3 has 16 residues. The germline CDR1 and CDR2 sequences are MGHRA and YSYEKL. The CDR3 nucleotides read TGCGCCAGCAGCCAAGATATGGGGACAGGCCGCTCAACGCAGTTCTTC. The encoded protein is CASSQDMGTGRSTQFF.